The 19 T cell receptor beta chains in this list originate from one sample, sequenced in a study of PD-L1 blockade in urothelial cancer. TCRdb's copy holds only in-frame clones and misses some; the assay was immunoSEQ multiplex PCR. The sample has some 15,000 clones, roughly 90% seen once. This specimen consisted of PBMCs, obtained around atezolizumab (anti-PD-L1) treatment. These receptors were collected from a man in his 70s with urothelial cancer.

This clone has a single count. The gene calls are TRBV27 and TRBJ2-5, with 9 nucleotides matching TRBD1. The germline CDR1 and CDR2 sequences are MNHEY and SMNVEV (reference sequence). The V and J ends lost 5 bases and 5 bases, in that order; junction bases with no gene match: 9. The length of the CDR3 is 15 residues. The CDR3 sequence: CASSLTYRGPETQYF. CDR3 sequence (DNA): TGTGCCAGCAGTCTCACCTACAGGGGGCCGGAGACCCAGTACTTC.

This chain uses TRBV18 with TRBJ2-7, with D uncertain. The germline CDR1 and CDR2 sequences are KGHSH and LQKENI. CDR3 size: 14 residues. V was clipped by 4 bases and J by 0 bases, with 10 bases between them. CDR3 in DNA: TGTGCCAGCTCACAATTGCTGAGCTCCTACGAGCAGTACTTC. Its translation: CASSQLLSSYEQYF.

V usage is TRBV5-4 and J usage is TRBJ2-3; D is possibly TRBD2 (6 bases). Germline-derived CDR1 and CDR2 are SGHNT and YYREEE (reference sequence). The length of the CDR3 is 15 residues. With 4 bases removed from V and 2 bases from J, the gap between germline ends came to 14 bases. CDR3 DNA sequence: TGTGCCAGCAGCGTCTCCGGGACTCCCACAGATACGCAGTATTTT. This encodes CASSVSGTPTDTQYF. Using reference TRBV5-4 and TRBJ2-3 for the parts outside the CDR3, the full variable domain is ETGVTQSPTHLIKTRGQQVTLRCSSQSGHNTVSWYQQALGQGPQFIFQYYREEENGRGNFPPRFSGLQFPNYSSELNVNALELDDSALYLCASSVSGTPTDTQYFGPGTRLTVL.

V is TRBV27 and J is TRBJ2-1; 7 bases are a match to TRBD2. CDR1 is MNHEY and CDR2 is SMNVEV in the germline V gene (reference sequence). This CDR3 region has 16 residues. V shed 5 bases and J 3 bases; nucleotides not matched to a gene: 10. CDR3 amino acids: CASSANIAGYYNEQFF. CDR3 coding DNA: TGTGCCAGCAGTGCCAATATAGCGGGTTACTACAATGAGCAGTTCTTC.

V gene TRBV7-6 combines with J gene TRBJ2-7, with TRBD2 matching 8 bases. This CDR3 contains 15 residues. V trimming: 3 bases; J trimming: 1 base; junction bases outside the gene matches: 5. Germline V gene data show CDR1 as SGHVS and CDR2 as FNYEAQ. This chain's CDR3 is CASSFEAGESYEQYF. CDR3 in DNA: TGTGCCAGCAGCTTTGAAGCGGGGGAGTCCTACGAGCAGTACTTC.

The genes are TRBV7-9 and TRBJ2-6; maybe TRBD1 (5 bases). This CDR3 has 15 residues. The V and J ends lost 6 bases and 4 bases respectively, with 13 bases between them. Germline lookup yields CDR1 SEHNR and CDR2 FQNEAQ (reference sequence). CDR3 DNA: TGTGCCAGCAGGGGCAGGGTCGGAGGGGCCAACGTCCTGACTTTC. Encoded protein: CASRGRVGGANVLTF.

The rearrangement joins TRBV4-1 to TRBJ2-3; D call uncertain. The germline V and J ends were trimmed by 2 bases and 7 bases, with 16 bases remaining between them. The germline V gene encodes CDR1 MGHRA and CDR2 YSYEKL. The CDR3 is made up of 15 amino acids. The CDR3 spells CASSQTIGPEYTQYF. CDR3 nucleotides: TGCGCCAGCAGCCAAACGATTGGCCCGGAGTATACGCAGTATTTT.

The chain joins TRBV4-2 to TRBJ2-6, with D tentatively TRBD1 (5 bases). The CDR3 contains 15 residues. Germline CDR1 and CDR2: LGHNA and YNFKEQ. Deletions cut 3 bases from V and 4 bases from J, with 10 bases between. CDR3 DNA sequence: TGTGCCAGCAGCCAGAGGACACCCGGGGCCAACGTCCTGACTTTC. Amino acids: CASSQRTPGANVLTF.

The V and J genes are TRBV12-5 and TRBJ1-5, with TRBD1 matching over 8 bases. Trimming at V came to 4 bases and at J to 2 bases, leaving 10 bases not matched to a gene. The length of the CDR3 is 17 residues. Germline V gene lookup returns CDR1 LGHNT and CDR2 FRNRAP. The DNA for the CDR3 is TGTGCTAGTGGTTCGCCCTACAGGGGGAACGGCAATCAGCCCCAGCATTTT. Translated: CASGSPYRGNGNQPQHF.

The V and J genes are TRBV7-9 and TRBJ1-2, with a weak D call TRBD1 (6 bases). The CDR3 runs 15 residues. V lost 1 base and J lost 8, with 17 bases in between. Germline lookup yields CDR1 SEHNR and CDR2 FQNEAQ (reference sequence). The CDR3 protein is CASSLVGGHSEGYTF. CDR3 bases: TGTGCCAGCAGCTTAGTAGGGGGACACAGCGAGGGCTACACCTTC. Based on the CDR3 plus reference TRBV7-9 and TRBJ1-2, the full variable domain is DTGVSQNPRHKITKRGQNVTFRCDPISEHNRLYWYRQTLGQGPEFLTYFQNEAQLEKSRLLSDRFSAERPKGSFSTLEIQRTEQGDSAMYLCASSLVGGHSEGYTFGSGTRLTVV.

V usage is TRBV29-1 and J usage is TRBJ1-3; D might be TRBD1 (5 bases). The CDR3 consists of 14 residues. Between the trimmed V and J ends, which lost 6 bases and 1 base, there was a span of 13 bases. Germline assignment: CDR1 SQVTM and CDR2 ANQGSEA. CDR3 loop: CSVDGTLSGNTIYF. In DNA, the CDR3 is TGCAGCGTCGATGGGACTCTTTCTGGAAACACCATATATTTT.

This clone was detected a few times. In DNA, the CDR3 is TGTGCCAGCAGCTTAGCAGGGATCACTGAAGCTTTCTTT. It encodes CASSLAGITEAFF. V and J are TRBV11-2 and TRBJ1-1; a weak D match, TRBD1 (5 bases). The V gene's germline CDR1 is SGHAT and CDR2 FQNNGV. V lost 1 base, J lost 4 bases, and 7 bases lay in between. The CDR3 runs to 13 residues.

The chain couples TRBV5-1 to TRBJ2-3, with 8 bases matching TRBD2. Trimming cost V 4 bases and J 0 bases; bases outside gene matches: 7. The germline V gene encodes CDR1 SGHRS and CDR2 YFSETQ. This CDR3 has 16 amino acids. CDR3 loop: CASSPGLDASTDTQYF. DNA of the CDR3: TGCGCCAGCAGCCCGGGACTAGACGCTAGCACAGATACGCAGTATTTT.

This clone was counted a single time. V usage is TRBV5-6 and J usage is TRBJ1-6; TRBD1 aligns across 7 bases. V shed 0 bases and J 15 bases; nucleotides not matched to a gene: 12. From germline, CDR1 is SGHDT and CDR2 YYEEEE. The CDR3 consists of 15 residues. The CDR3 DNA follows: TGTGCCAGCAGCTTGGTTCTTCAGGGGGTGTCTCACCTCCACTTT. Translated: CASSLVLQGVSHLHF.

The rearrangement joins TRBV10-3 to TRBJ2-3; 12 bases fit TRBD2. Trimming at V came to 9 bases and at J to 0 bases, leaving 4 bases not matched to a gene. Germline V gene data show CDR1 as ENHRY and CDR2 as SYGVKD. This CDR3 has 15 amino acids. CDR3 nucleotide sequence: TGTGCCATATCTAGCGGGGGGGGGAGCACAGATACGCAGTATTTT. Its protein is CAISSGGGSTDTQYF.

This sequence joins TRBV7-9 and TRBJ1-1; 9 bases agree with TRBD1. V was pared by 6 bases and J by 7 bases, with 12 bases of the junction left unmatched. Germline assignment: CDR1 SEHNR and CDR2 FQNEAQ (reference sequence). This CDR3 is 15 amino acids long. This chain's CDR3 is CASRDRDRAWDEAFF. The CDR3 bases are TGTGCCAGCAGAGACCGGGACAGGGCCTGGGATGAAGCTTTCTTT.

This chain joins TRBV19 and TRBJ1-5, with 7 bases aligning to TRBD1. The CDR3 extends over 15 amino acids. CDR1 and CDR2 (germline): LNHDA, SQIVND (reference sequence). Trimming cost V 7 bases and J 6 bases; bases outside gene matches: 12. Here the CDR3 DNA reads TGTGCCAGTAAAAGTAACAGGGGCGCGGGTCAGCCCCAGCATTTT. Residues: CASKSNRGAGQPQHF.

The chain couples TRBV5-1 to TRBJ1-2; D remains unclear. Germline-derived CDR1 and CDR2 are SGHRS and YFSETQ. The V and J ends lost 0 bases and 2 bases respectively, with 8 bases between them. The CDR3 runs to 14 residues. The CDR3 region is CASSLVAANYGYTF. CDR3 bases: TGCGCCAGCAGCTTGGTAGCAGCAAACTATGGCTACACCTTC.

The chain recombines TRBV4-1 with TRBJ2-3; D perhaps matches TRBD2 (7 bases). V lost 2 bases and J 0 bases, leaving 15 bases between the germline ends. The CDR3 consists of 17 residues. Germline CDR1 reads MGHRA; CDR2 reads YSYEKL. DNA of the CDR3: TGCGCCAGCAGCCAAAGTTCGGCGGGGGCCAGCACAGATACGCAGTATTTT. Its translation: CASSQSSAGASTDTQYF.